This entry is about one TCR beta chain. The clone's antigen remains unknown. Qualities for individual bases were not recorded, and no much larger clone is one base off. This sample stems from a study of T cell responses to AZD1222 COVID-19 vaccine listed by TCRdb under 2021. Study-level background: TCR sequencing was performed for 233 trial participants, of whom about 200 were given two doses of AZD1222 and approximately 25 were given two doses of MenACWY control vaccine. Trial participants were enrolled by age into 18-55, 56-69 and 70-plus year subgroups, with roughly 160, 29 and 62 TCR-sequenced participants respectively.

The CDR3 regions of human TCRbeta chains were analyzed by immunosequencing. In the authors' own workflow: Repertoire TCRs were matched against a reference library of SARS-CoV-2-specific TCRs generated with the MIRA antigen-specificity platform. Breadth was defined as the fraction of unique TCRs that were SARS-CoV-2-associated, and depth was defined as the fraction of total T cells that were SARS-CoV-2-associated. Using the MIRA data, every spike-specific TCR was mapped to the spike region that the TCR reacted to and assigned to either a CD4 or a CD8 class. Log10-transformed breadth and depth values were compared by one-way ANOVA with Sidak's multiple comparisons tests. TCRdb took this table from immuneACCESS and kept in-frame rearrangements with V and J called. Such tables lack part of the clones; where checked against another copy, unresolved V genes explain under half of the gap, and the rest is unexplained. The DNA was the basis for D and trimming; V, J and clone size are from that table. This sample has more than 95,000 clones in its table, and approximately 89% of those were observed once. The ten most abundant clones make up over 35% of the sample.

Overall results and qualifications from the work: Because no samples from the day 14 peak response were available, repertoires could be characterized only after the peak T cell response. Conclusions about previously exposed vaccinees are limited because only six or seven AZD1222 recipients were SARS-CoV-2 seropositive at baseline. A significant rise in spike-specific TCR breadth and depth was observed after two AZD1222 doses relative to day 0 and relative to MenACWY recipients. In the small 56-69-year group, the increase in depth fell short of significance, most likely because of low power. Reportedly, almost half of the unique spike-specific TCRs recognized epitopes lying outside the regions that are mutated in the B.1.351 and B.1.1.7 variants. Most participants were white British and females outnumbered males, and the authors suggested that clonal diversity may have been underestimated. CD4 TCRs associated with the vaccine covered the entire spike protein, and the dominant responses were in regions 160-218 and 743-854.

In light of the paper, this sample's time point label describes: about 28 days (+/-7) after the second vaccine dose. AZD1222 recipients given second doses at about 4 weeks or at about 12 weeks were pooled, since spike-specific TCR depth and breadth were not found to differ between the two schedules. Vaccinee samples came from UK trials COV001 and COV002, including a single-blind randomized controlled phase 2/3 trial of AZD1222 (ChAdOx1 nCoV-19) in healthy adults. Trial participant PBMC samples were collected at day 0 and day 28 after the second dose for TCRbeta chain sequencing. This material consisted of peripheral blood, taken 28 days after the second AZD1222 dose. This TCR came from an adult who received the AZD1222 COVID-19 vaccine.

Read as DNA, the sequence is TGTGCCAGCTCACCTTACCGGGACACGCTTAATTCACCCCTCCACTTT. It translates as CASSPYRDTLNSPLHF. Recombination joined TRBV18 with TRBJ1-6, and perhaps TRBD1 as D gene, on 6 matching bases. The CDR3 starts with the cysteine, ends with the phenylalanine, and has 16 residues. Just the 48-base CDR3 DNA is kept, in frame starting at base 1. V is clipped by 3 bases and J by 6 bases, and the sequence between their germline boundaries is 15 bases long. CDR1 and CDR2 were assigned from the germline V gene as KGHSH and LQKENI.